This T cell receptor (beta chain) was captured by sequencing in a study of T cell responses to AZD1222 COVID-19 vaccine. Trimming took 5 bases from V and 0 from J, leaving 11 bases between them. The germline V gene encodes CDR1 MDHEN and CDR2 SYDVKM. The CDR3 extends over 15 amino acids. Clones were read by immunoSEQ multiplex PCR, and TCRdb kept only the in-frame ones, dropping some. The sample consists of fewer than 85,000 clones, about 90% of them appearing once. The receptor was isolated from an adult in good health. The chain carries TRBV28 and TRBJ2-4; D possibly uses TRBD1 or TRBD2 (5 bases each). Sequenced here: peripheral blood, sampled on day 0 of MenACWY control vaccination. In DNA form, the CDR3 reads TGTGCCAGCAGTCTATCCGGGACAGCCAAAAACATTCAGTACTTC. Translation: CASSLSGTAKNIQYF.